A selection of T cell receptor beta chains follows, all from one sample in a study of resident and recirculating memory T cells in vitiligo. Sequencing used immunoSEQ multiplex PCR; TCRdb keeps in-frame clones, though not all of them. The sample includes fewer than 85,000 clones, about 91% of them seen just once. What was sequenced was blood. These receptors were collected from a male donor with vitiligo. Both conserved end residues are part of each CDR3. Each record gives: D gene, J gene, clone size, V gene, CDR3 protein, CDR3 DNA. The D gene is left open where the match is weak. Expanded clones are given a class, and other clones once, few, many or no size at all.

- TRBJ2-7 once TRBV19 CASSYGDSYEQYF TGTGCCAGCTCTTACGGGGATTCCTACGAGCAGTACTTC
- TRBJ1-1 few TRBV18 CASSQWEGVNTEAFF TGTGCCAGCTCACAGTGGGAGGGAGTGAACACTGAAGCTTTCTTT
TRBD2 TRBJ2-7 - TRBV7-6 CASSPRTSSEQYF TGTGCCAGCAGCCCCCGGACTAGTTCCGAGCAGTACTTC
TRBD1 TRBJ1-4 - TRBV5-1 CASSHGQGDEKLFF TGCGCCAGCAGCCATGGACAGGGTGATGAAAAACTGTTTTTT
TRBD1 TRBJ2-3 once TRBV9 CASSVGAGTGGKDTQYF TGTGCCAGCAGCGTAGGGGCCGGGACAGGGGGTAAAGATACGCAGTATTTT
TRBD2 TRBJ2-5 - TRBV11-2 CASSLDPREGETQYF TGTGCCAGCAGCTTAGATCCCCGGGAGGGCGAGACCCAGTACTTC
- TRBJ2-7 - TRBV5-4 CASSWGGRLGSYEQYF TGTGCCAGCAGCTGGGGGGGGCGGCTGGGCTCCTACGAGCAGTACTTC
TRBD2 TRBJ2-5 - TRBV7-9 CASSPKYRLAGNKETQYF TGTGCCAGCAGCCCCAAATACCGACTAGCGGGAAATAAAGAGACCCAGTACTTC
TRBD1 TRBJ1-5 - TRBV4-1 CASSQVQGANQPQHF TGCGCCAGCAGCCAAGTGCAGGGGGCAAATCAGCCCCAGCATTTT
- TRBJ1-2 - TRBV18 CASSPIPGATYGYTF TGTGCCAGCTCACCAATTCCAGGGGCGACCTATGGCTACACCTTC
- TRBJ2-3 - TRBV4-1 CASSQEGGEGSADTQYF TGCGCCAGCAGCCAAGAGGGGGGTGAGGGGAGCGCAGATACGCAGTATTTT
TRBD2 TRBJ2-3 - TRBV5-4 CASSLQETSGRAPDTQYF TGTGCCAGCAGCCTCCAGGAGACTAGCGGGAGGGCCCCAGATACGCAGTATTTT
TRBD1 TRBJ2-3 once TRBV5-1 CASSSTGASTDTQYF TGCGCCAGCAGCTCGACAGGGGCTAGCACAGATACGCAGTATTTT
TRBD1 TRBJ2-3 - TRBV10-2 CASSGAGDSPRYF TGCGCCAGCAGTGGGGCCGGGGACAGCCCCCGATATTTT
- TRBJ2-3 - TRBV18 CASSWAGRVSTDTQYF TGTGCCAGCTCATGGGCTGGGCGGGTCAGCACAGATACGCAGTATTTT
- TRBJ2-2 - TRBV2 CASSERTNTGELFF TGTGCCAGCAGTGAAAGGACAAACACCGGGGAGCTGTTTTTT
- TRBJ1-1 - TRBV27 CASSLTPGLITEAFF TGTGCCAGCAGTTTAACCCCAGGGCTAATCACTGAAGCTTTCTTT
- TRBJ1-1 - TRBV27 CASSSSPTGLDTEAFF TGTGCCAGCAGTTCCAGTCCGACAGGTTTGGACACTGAAGCTTTCTTT
- TRBJ2-7 - TRBV21-1 CASSKTLYLSPLAGGGYEQYF TGTGCCAGCAGCAAAACCCTTTACCTATCGCCCTTAGCGGGAGGAGGCTACGAGCAGTACTTC
- TRBJ2-7 - TRBV10-3 CAISPLYEQYF TGTGCCATCAGTCCACTCTACGAGCAGTACTTC
TRBD2 TRBJ2-6 - TRBV30 CASFLSGGANALTF TGTGCCAGCTTCTTGTCGGGAGGGGCCAACGCCCTGACTTTC
- TRBJ2-5 - TRBV11-2 CASSLDGGAGGETQYF TGTGCCAGCAGCTTAGATGGGGGGGCGGGCGGAGAGACCCAGTACTTC
- TRBJ2-3 - TRBV27 CASSLSSGVEDTQYF TGTGCCAGCAGTTTATCTTCGGGGGTAGAAGATACGCAGTATTTT
- TRBJ2-3 - TRBV10-3 CAISEAPEPSSTDTQYF TGTGCCATCAGTGAGGCCCCCGAGCCGTCTAGCACAGATACGCAGTATTTT
- TRBJ1-1 few TRBV5-1 CASSLTGTLNTEAFF TGCGCCAGCAGCTTGACGGGGACACTGAACACTGAAGCTTTCTTT
TRBD1 TRBJ1-1 once TRBV4-2 CASSQMQGDTEAFF TGTGCCAGCAGCCAGATGCAGGGGGACACTGAAGCTTTCTTT
- TRBJ2-7 once TRBV6-5 CASSYSSSNYEQYF TGTGCCAGCAGTTACTCGAGTAGCAACTACGAGCAGTACTTC
TRBD2 TRBJ2-5 - TRBV7-6 CASSPYLAGGQETQYF TGTGCCAGCAGCCCCTACCTAGCGGGAGGGCAAGAGACCCAGTACTTC
- TRBJ2-1 once TRBV18 CASPQPEQFF TGTGCCAGCCCACAGCCTGAGCAGTTCTTC
TRBD1 TRBJ1-4 - TRBV7-9 CASSRGQGRSTNEKLFF TGTGCCAGCAGCAGGGGACAGGGGCGCTCAACTAATGAAAAACTGTTTTTT
TRBD1 TRBJ2-3 - TRBV5-4 CASSAQGAGDTQYF TGTGCCAGCAGCGCACAGGGGGCGGGAGATACGCAGTATTTT
TRBD1 TRBJ1-2 - TRBV28 CASSLEGAVYGYTF TGTGCCAGCAGTTTAGAGGGGGCGGTCTATGGCTACACCTTC
- TRBJ2-1 - TRBV6-1 CASSEGFSSYNEQFF TGTGCCAGCAGTGAAGGCTTCAGCTCCTACAATGAGCAGTTCTTC
TRBD1 TRBJ1-2 - TRBV29-1 CSVQLGQGYGYTF TGCAGCGTCCAACTGGGACAGGGCTATGGCTACACCTTC
- TRBJ1-4 - TRBV4-1 CASSHERVRRSGEKLFF TGCGCCAGCAGCCACGAACGGGTCCGAAGAAGTGGGGAAAAACTGTTTTTT
- TRBJ2-1 - TRBV11-3 CASSSDMAGHEQFF TGTGCCAGCAGCTCGGACATGGCTGGGCATGAGCAGTTCTTC
- TRBJ2-7 - TRBV2 CASLRATRREQYF TGTGCGTCGCTGAGGGCCACTAGGCGCGAGCAGTACTTC
- TRBJ1-1 - TRBV18 CASSEGVNTEAFF TGTGCCAGCTCAGAGGGTGTGAACACTGAAGCTTTCTTT
TRBD1 TRBJ2-7 - TRBV4-3 CASSPDGQGSYEQYF TGCGCCAGCAGCCCTGACGGACAGGGGTCTTACGAGCAGTACTTC
- TRBJ1-1 - TRBV28 CASPGRGTEAFF TGTGCCAGCCCGGGGAGGGGCACTGAAGCTTTCTTT
TRBD1 TRBJ2-7 - TRBV9 CASSSGGTGGGHEQYF TGTGCCAGCAGCTCAGGGGGGACAGGGGGCGGCCACGAGCAGTACTTC
TRBD2 TRBJ2-2 - TRBV28 CASRVRAGTGELFF TGTGCCAGCAGGGTCCGAGCGGGGACCGGGGAGCTGTTTTTT
TRBD1 TRBJ2-2 - TRBV7-6 CASSLAGGSGQGNTGELFF TGTGCCAGCAGCTTAGCGGGTGGCTCGGGACAGGGGAACACCGGGGAGCTGTTTTTT
- TRBJ2-7 - TRBV5-6 CASSYLDYPGQYF TGTGCCAGCAGCTATTTGGACTACCCCGGGCAGTACTTC
TRBD1 TRBJ1-1 - TRBV25-1 CASSDPGTGNTEAFF TGTGCCAGCAGTGACCCCGGGACAGGGAACACTGAAGCTTTCTTT
- TRBJ1-2 few TRBV2 CASSENRDGYTF TGTGCCAGCAGTGAAAACAGGGACGGCTACACCTTC
TRBD1 TRBJ2-3 - TRBV7-9 CASSLQGDGTDTQYF TGTGCCAGCAGCCTCCAGGGGGACGGCACAGATACGCAGTATTTT
- TRBJ2-1 once TRBV7-3 CASSLTYPINSNNEQFF TGTGCCAGCAGCTTAACGTATCCAATAAACAGCAACAATGAGCAGTTCTTC
- TRBJ1-5 - TRBV28 CARAAAGQPQHF TGTGCCAGAGCAGCGGCGGGGCAGCCCCAGCATTTT
- TRBJ1-1 few TRBV18 CASSPLEQGSGHAEAFF TGTGCCAGCTCACCACTGGAACAGGGTAGTGGTCACGCTGAAGCTTTCTTT
- TRBJ2-6 - TRBV5-6 CASSLRASGANVLTF TGTGCCAGCAGCTTGCGAGCCTCTGGGGCCAACGTCCTGACTTTC
- TRBJ2-2 - TRBV7-7 CASSFSTGEVGELFF TGTGCCAGCAGCTTTAGCACAGGGGAGGTCGGGGAGCTGTTTTTT
- TRBJ1-5 few TRBV28 CASSRTGWNNQPQHF TGTGCCAGCAGTCGAACAGGGTGGAACAATCAGCCCCAGCATTTT